In this sample, the clone carrying this T cell receptor (beta chain) turned up a few times. TCRdb independently ran MiXCR on the 5' RACE reads; one entry per CDR3 protein. The table includes about 530,000 distinct CDR3 sequences, 13% to 15% detected once. The data derive from a study of identical twins. Germline-derived CDR1 and CDR2 are DFQATT and SNEGSKA (reference sequence). Trimming cost V 3 bases and J 2 bases, with 10 bases left between them. The CDR3 has 13 residues. These data were also reused for a study on yellow fever vaccine responses in identical twins.

This receptor was identified in a woman aged 18 to 35 in good health. The sample was CD4+ T cells sorted from blood. The V gene is TRBV20-1, the J gene TRBJ1-2, with TRBD1 as a possible D gene (5 bases). CDR3 sequence: CSASVRGNYGYTF. The CDR3 DNA reads TGCAGTGCTAGCGTTCGGGGGAACTATGGCTACACCTTC.